This TCR beta chain was found in a study of cytomegalovirus exposure and HLA in healthy donors. At the level of the study: Later, an analysis reported that the 120 or so validation repertoires had used the same platform as the 666 first-cohort repertoires.

Germline V gene lookup returns CDR1 SGHDT and CDR2 YYEEEE. V was clipped by 2 bases and J by 7 bases; unmatched bases: 5. The CDR3 is 14 residues long. Measured with immunoSEQ multiplex PCR; TCRdb has only the in-frame clones, and not every one. The sample has roughly 330,000 clones, about 85% seen once. Findings and limits, study-wide: Diagnosis of cytomegalovirus status made by the classifier reportedly showed high specificity and sensitivity. Rare sequences made up most TCRs, while some public TCRs were found in many donors. According to the study, 150 to 200 TCR beta chains were cytomegalovirus-associated.

Remarks on this clone: What it binds is not known.

This rearrangement joins TRBV5-6 to TRBJ2-1, with 8 bases identical to TRBD1. The TCR originated in a woman between 25 and 40 years old in good health and CMV-seropositive. Sample: PBMCs. CDR3 loop: CASSFLDRVNEQFF. The CDR3 DNA follows: TGTGCCAGCAGCTTCTTGGACAGGGTGAATGAGCAGTTCTTC.